This TCR beta chain appears in the sequencing data of a study of radiotherapy plus CTLA-4 blockade in lung cancer (dated by TCRdb to the late 2010s). In the study overall: Objective responses occurred in roughly 19% of enrolled patients, and 30% to 40% achieved disease control. Broader findings and caveats from the paper: After treatment with radiotherapy and ipilimumab, TCR clones that originated in tumors expanded in peripheral blood. Increased serum interferon-beta after radiation, together with early dynamic changes in blood T cell clones, were reported to be the strongest predictors of response.

The library was obtained by the immunoSEQ multiplex PCR assay. The table was pulled from immuneACCESS by TCRdb, which kept in-frame rearrangements only. Such tables lose some clones; where checked, under half of the loss comes from unresolved V genes, and the rest has no known cause. This sample comprises roughly 110,000 clones, 85% to 90% of them detected only once. Clones ranked in the top ten supply roughly 2.5% of the sample. The CDR3 holds 15 amino acids from the cysteine to the phenylalanine. Only the CDR3 DNA is retained, 45 bases long and in frame from the first base. The V and J ends are trimmed by 1 base and 0 bases, leaving 8 bases between them. Taken from the germline V gene, the CDR1 and CDR2 loops are SGHRS and YFSETQ. The study evaluated CTLA-4 blockade (ipilimumab) given together with focal radiation therapy in patients who had chemo-refractory metastatic non-small-cell lung cancer.

The sample holds a few counts of this clone. Its antigen target is currently unknown. No much larger clone is present one base from it, and per-base qualities are unavailable. Recombination linked TRBV5-1 to TRBJ1-3; TRBD1 is a possible D gene, resting on 5 matching bases. The material sequenced was peripheral blood, taken from a patient treated with radiotherapy plus ipilimumab. The sequence derives from a human donor with non-small cell lung cancer that progressed on radiotherapy plus ipilimumab. Some clones in this sample may be carry-over from other donors' samples. The CDR3 region reads CASSLWGYSGNTIYF. The nucleotide sequence is TGCGCCAGCAGCTTGTGGGGGTACTCTGGAAACACCATATATTTT.